Included here is one T cell receptor beta chain sequence, with context. Its antigen remains unknown. Trimming stripped 4 bases from V and 6 bases from J, with 18 bases between. CDR1 and CDR2 from the germline V gene are SEHNR and FQNEAQ (reference sequence). The CDR3 consists of 15 residues. The sample comes from a study of Ad26.COV2.S vaccination and SARS-CoV-2 variants. Study-wide results and limits: TCR breadth and depth estimates may have understated total T cell responses.

Only in-frame clones appear in the TCRdb table, and some are missing; sequencing was by immunoSEQ multiplex PCR. The table records some 270,000 clones, about 83% of them present only once. As for treatment: around 19 received Ad26.COV2.S at low or high dose, single or two shots; roughly 5 received placebo; per-sample allocation not given. Sampling happened 63 days after the first vaccine or placebo injection. An 18-55-year-old adult in Boston served as donor. Sequenced here: peripheral blood, sampled in a trial of Ad26.COV2.S vaccine versus placebo. This chain links TRBV7-9 with TRBJ1-2; D call uncertain. This clonotype was sampled from a person between 18 and 65 years old who received the Ad26.COV2.S COVID-19 vaccine or a placebo. The CDR3 region has the DNA TGTGCCAGCAGCTCCCCCGCCCGGGGAGGGAATGGCTACACCTTC. Residues: CASSSPARGGNGYTF.